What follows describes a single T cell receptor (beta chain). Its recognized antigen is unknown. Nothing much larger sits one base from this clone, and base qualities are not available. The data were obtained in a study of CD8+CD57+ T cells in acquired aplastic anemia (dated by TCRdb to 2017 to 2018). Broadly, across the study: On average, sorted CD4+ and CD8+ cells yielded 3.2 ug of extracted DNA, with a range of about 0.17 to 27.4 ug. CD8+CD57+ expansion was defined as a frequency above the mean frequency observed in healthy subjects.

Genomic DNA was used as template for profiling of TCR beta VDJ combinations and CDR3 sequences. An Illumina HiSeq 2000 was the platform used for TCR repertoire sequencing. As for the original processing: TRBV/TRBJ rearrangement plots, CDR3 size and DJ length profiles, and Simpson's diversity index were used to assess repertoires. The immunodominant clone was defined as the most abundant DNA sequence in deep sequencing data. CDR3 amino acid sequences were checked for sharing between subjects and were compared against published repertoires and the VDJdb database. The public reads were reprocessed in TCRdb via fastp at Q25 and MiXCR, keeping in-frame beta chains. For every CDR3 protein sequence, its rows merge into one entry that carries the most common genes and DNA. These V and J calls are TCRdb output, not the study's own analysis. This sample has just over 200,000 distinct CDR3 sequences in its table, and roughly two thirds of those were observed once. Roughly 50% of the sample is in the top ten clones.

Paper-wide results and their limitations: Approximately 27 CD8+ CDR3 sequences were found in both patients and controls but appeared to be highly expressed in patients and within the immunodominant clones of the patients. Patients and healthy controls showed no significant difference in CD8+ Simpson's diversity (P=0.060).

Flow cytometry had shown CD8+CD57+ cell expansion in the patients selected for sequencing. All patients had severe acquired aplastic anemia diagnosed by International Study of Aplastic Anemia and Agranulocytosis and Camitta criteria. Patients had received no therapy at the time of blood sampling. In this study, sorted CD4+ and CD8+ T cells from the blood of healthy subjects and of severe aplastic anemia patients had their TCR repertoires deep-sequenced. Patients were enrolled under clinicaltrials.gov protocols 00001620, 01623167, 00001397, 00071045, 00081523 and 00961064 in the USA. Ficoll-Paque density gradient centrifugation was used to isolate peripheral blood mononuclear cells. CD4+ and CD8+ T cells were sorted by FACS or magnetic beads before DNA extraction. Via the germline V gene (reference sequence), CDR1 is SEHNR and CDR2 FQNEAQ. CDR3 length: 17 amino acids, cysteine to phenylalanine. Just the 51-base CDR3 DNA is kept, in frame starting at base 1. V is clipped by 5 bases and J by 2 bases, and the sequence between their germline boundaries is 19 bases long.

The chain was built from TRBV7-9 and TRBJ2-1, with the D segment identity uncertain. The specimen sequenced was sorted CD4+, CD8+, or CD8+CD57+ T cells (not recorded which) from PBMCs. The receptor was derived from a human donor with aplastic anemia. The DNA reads TGTGCCAGCAGCCCACGTCGAGGCGGAACACCCTACAATGAGCAGTTCTTC. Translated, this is CASSPRRGGTPYNEQFF.